What follows are 5 T cell receptor beta chains derived from one specimen sequenced in a study of CD8 T cells in Susac syndrome. When the RNA was reverse transcribed, random hexamers were used with an input of roughly 0.45 to 1 ug. Each CDR3 protein gets one entry after TCRdb re-called the immunoSEQ multiplex PCR reads with MiXCR. The sample includes 150,000 to 160,000 distinct CDR3 sequences, over 95% of them seen just once. Sequenced sample: CD8+ T cells from PBMCs. All receptors come from a human donor with multiple sclerosis.

CDR3 sequence (DNA): TGTGCCAGCAGCCATTTAGTAGCGACAGATACGCAGTATTTT. Its protein product is CASSHLVATDTQYF. The gene calls are TRBV3-1 and TRBJ2-3; TRBD2 is a possible D gene (5 bases). V dropped 3 bases and J dropped 3 bases, with 10 bases sitting between them. There are 14 residues in the CDR3. CDR1 and CDR2 from the germline V gene are LGHDT and YNNKEL (reference sequence).

J is TRBJ1-2 and V is TRBV7-9; tentative D call: TRBD1 (5 bases). CDR1 and CDR2 (germline): SEHNR, FQNEAQ (reference sequence). The CDR3 is 13 residues long. V lost 6 bases and J 3 bases, leaving 11 bases between the germline ends. The CDR3 loop reads CASSLGLDYGYTF. As DNA, the CDR3 is TGTGCCAGCAGTCTGGGGCTGGACTATGGCTACACCTTC.

The chain couples TRBV6-5 to TRBJ2-1; maybe TRBD1 (6 bases). Germline loops: CDR1 MNHEY, CDR2 SVGAGI. With 5 bases removed from V and 8 bases from J, the gap between germline ends came to 10 bases. The CDR3 consists of 12 residues. CDR3 protein: CASSRPGDEQFF. The CDR3 DNA sequence: TGTGCCAGCAGTCGACCAGGGGATGAGCAGTTCTTC.

The V gene is TRBV7-9, the J gene TRBJ2-2; D is perhaps TRBD1 or TRBD2 (5 bases each). This CDR3 comprises 16 residues. Trimming took off 3 bases at V and 6 bases at J, with 17 bases between the two ends. Looked up from germline, CDR1 is SEHNR and CDR2 is FQNEAQ (reference sequence). The chain's CDR3 is CASSFLDLGDAGELFF. The CDR3 region has the DNA TGTGCCAGCAGCTTTTTAGATCTTGGGGACGCCGGGGAGCTGTTTTTT.

This clonotype was picked up one time. The chain employs TRBV7-9 and TRBJ2-4; D may be TRBD2 (6 bases). V was shortened by 8 bases and J by 3 bases, with 14 bases between the two germline ends. The germline V gene has CDR1 SEHNR and CDR2 FQNEAQ (reference sequence). This CDR3 comprises 14 residues. This CDR3 is CASGEAFGKNIQYF. DNA of the CDR3: TGTGCCAGCGGGGAGGCATTCGGCAAAAACATTCAGTACTTC.